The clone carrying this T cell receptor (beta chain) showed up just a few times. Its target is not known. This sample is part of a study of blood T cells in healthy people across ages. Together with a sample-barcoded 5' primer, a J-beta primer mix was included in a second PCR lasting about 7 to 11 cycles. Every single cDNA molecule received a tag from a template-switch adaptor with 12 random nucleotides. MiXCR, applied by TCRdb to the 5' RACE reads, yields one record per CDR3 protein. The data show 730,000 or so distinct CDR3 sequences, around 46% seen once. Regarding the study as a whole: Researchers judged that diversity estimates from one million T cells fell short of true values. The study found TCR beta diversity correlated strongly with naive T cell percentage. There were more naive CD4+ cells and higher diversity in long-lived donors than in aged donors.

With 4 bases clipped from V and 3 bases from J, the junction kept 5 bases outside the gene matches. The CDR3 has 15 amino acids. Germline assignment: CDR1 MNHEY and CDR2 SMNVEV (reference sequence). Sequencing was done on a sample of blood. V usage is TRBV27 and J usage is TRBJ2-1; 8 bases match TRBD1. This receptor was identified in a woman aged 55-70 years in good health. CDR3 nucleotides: TGTGCCAGCAGTTATGGGACAGGCGGCTACAATGAGCAGTTCTTC. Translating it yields CASSYGTGGYNEQFF.